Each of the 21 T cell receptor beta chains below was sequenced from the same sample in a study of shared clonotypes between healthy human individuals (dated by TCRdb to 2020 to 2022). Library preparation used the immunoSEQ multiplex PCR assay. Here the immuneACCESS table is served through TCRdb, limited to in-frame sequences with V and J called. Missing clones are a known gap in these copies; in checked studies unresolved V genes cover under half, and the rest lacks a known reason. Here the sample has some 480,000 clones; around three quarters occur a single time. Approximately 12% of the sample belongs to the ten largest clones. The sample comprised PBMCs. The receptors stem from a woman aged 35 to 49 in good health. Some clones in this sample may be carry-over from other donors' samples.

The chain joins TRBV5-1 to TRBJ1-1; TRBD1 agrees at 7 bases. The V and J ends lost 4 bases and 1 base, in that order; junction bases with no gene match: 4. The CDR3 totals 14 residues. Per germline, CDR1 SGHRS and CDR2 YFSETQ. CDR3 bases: TGCGCCAGCAGCGTCCGACAGGGGAACACTGAAGCTTTCTTT. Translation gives CASSVRQGNTEAFF.

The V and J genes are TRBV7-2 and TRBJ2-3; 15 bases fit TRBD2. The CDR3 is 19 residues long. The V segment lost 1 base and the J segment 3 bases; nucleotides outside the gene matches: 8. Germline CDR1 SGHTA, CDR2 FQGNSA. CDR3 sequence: CASSLVPGLAGGRTDTQYF. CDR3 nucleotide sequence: TGTGCCAGCAGCTTAGTCCCGGGACTAGCGGGAGGACGTACAGATACGCAGTATTTT.

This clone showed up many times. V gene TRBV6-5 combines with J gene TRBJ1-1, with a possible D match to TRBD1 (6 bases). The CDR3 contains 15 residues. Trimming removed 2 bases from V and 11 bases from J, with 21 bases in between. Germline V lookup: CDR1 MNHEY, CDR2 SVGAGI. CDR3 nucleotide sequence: TGTGCCAGCAGTTACCAGATTCAGGGGACGCTAAACGCTTTCTTT. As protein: CASSYQIQGTLNAFF.

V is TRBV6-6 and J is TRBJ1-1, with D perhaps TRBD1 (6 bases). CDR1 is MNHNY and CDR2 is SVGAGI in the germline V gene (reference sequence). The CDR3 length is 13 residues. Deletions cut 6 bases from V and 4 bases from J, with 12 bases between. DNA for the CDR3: TGTGCCAGCAGCCCACAGGGAAGCACTGAAGCTTTCTTT. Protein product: CASSPQGSTEAFF.

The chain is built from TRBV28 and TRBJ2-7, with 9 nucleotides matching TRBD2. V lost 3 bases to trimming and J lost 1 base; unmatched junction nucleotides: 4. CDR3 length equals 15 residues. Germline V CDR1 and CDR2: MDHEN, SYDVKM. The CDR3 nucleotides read TGTGCCAGCAGTTTGACTAGCGGCGAGTCCTACGAGCAGTACTTC. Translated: CASSLTSGESYEQYF.

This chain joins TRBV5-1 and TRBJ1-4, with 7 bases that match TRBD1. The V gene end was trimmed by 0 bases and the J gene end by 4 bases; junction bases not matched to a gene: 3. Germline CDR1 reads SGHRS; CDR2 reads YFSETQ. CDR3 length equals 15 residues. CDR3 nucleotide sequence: TGCGCCAGCAGCTTGGCCGGGACAGATAATGAAAAACTGTTTTTT. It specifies CASSLAGTDNEKLFF.

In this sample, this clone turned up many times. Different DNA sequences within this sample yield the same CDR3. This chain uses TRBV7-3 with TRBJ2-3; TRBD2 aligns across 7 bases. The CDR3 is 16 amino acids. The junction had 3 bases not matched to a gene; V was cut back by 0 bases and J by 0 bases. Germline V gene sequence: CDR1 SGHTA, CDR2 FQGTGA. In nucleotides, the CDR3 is TGTGCCAGCAGCTTAACGGGAGGGGCGAGCACAGATACGCAGTATTTT. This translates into CASSLTGGASTDTQYF.

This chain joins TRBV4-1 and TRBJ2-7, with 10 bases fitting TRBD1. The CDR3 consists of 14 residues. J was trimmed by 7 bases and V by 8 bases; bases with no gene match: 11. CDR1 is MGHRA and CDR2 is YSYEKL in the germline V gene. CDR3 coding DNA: TGCGCCAGCCGAAGGACAGGGGGATCGGGAGAGCAGTACTTC. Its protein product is CASRRTGGSGEQYF.

The CDR3 is CASADNVAQSRANVLTF. The CDR3 DNA reads as TGTGCCAGCGCAGATAATGTCGCACAAAGTCGGGCCAACGTCCTGACTTTC. The chain recombines TRBV5-5 with TRBJ2-6; D unclear. Deletions cut 7 bases from V and 5 bases from J, with 22 bases between. The CDR3 totals 17 residues. Germline CDR1 reads SGHKS; CDR2 reads YYEKEE (reference sequence).

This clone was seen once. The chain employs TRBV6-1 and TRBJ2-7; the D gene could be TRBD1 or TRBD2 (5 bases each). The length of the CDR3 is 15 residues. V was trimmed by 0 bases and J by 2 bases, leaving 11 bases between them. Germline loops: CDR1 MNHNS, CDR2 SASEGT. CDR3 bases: TGTGCCAGCAGTGAAGCACCGGGACCTGCCTACGAGCAGTACTTC. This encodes CASSEAPGPAYEQYF.

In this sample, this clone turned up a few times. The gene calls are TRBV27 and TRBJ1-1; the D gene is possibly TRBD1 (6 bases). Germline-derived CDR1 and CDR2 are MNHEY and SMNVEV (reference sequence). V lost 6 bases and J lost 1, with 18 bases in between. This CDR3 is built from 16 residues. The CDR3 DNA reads TGTGCCAGCAGCCCATACCACAGGGTTCGGAACACTGAAGCTTTCTTT. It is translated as CASSPYHRVRNTEAFF.

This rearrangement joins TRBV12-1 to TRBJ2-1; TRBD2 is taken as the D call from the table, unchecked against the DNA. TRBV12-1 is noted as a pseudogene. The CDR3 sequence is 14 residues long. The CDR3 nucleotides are TGTGCCAGCAGCTCAAGACTAGCGGGTAATGAGCAGTTCTTC. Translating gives CASSSRLAGNEQFF.

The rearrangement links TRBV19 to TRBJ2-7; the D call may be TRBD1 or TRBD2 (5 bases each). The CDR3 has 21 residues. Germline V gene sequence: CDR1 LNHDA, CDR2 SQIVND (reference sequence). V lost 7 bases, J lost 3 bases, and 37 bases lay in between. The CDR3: CASMEPGMVWAPGTPLYEQYF. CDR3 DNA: TGTGCCAGTATGGAACCAGGGATGGTCTGGGCTCCCGGGACCCCCCTCTACGAGCAGTACTTC.

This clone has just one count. Here the CDR3 DNA reads TGTGCCAGCACCCTCCCGGGGGCCATTTCCTACGAGCAGTACTTC. Protein sequence: CASTLPGAISYEQYF. The chain employs TRBV7-2 and TRBJ2-7; D may be TRBD1 or TRBD2 (6 bases each). From germline, CDR1 is SGHTA and CDR2 FQGNSA. Trimming cost V 7 bases and J 1 base, with 17 bases left between them. CDR3 size: 15 residues.

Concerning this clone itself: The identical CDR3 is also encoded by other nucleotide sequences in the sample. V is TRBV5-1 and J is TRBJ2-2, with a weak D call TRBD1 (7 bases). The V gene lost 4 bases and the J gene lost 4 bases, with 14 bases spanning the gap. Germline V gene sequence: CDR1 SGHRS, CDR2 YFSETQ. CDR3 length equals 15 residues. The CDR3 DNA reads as TGCGCCAGCAGCGGAGGGACAGCGGTCACCGGGGAGCTGTTTTTT. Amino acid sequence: CASSGGTAVTGELFF.

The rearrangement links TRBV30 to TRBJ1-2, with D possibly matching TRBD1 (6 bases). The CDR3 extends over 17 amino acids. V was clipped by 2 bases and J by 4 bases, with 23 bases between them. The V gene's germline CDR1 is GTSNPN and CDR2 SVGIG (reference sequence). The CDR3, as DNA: TGTGCCTGGAGTCGAACAGGGCTGGAAGGCCCGCTCTATGGCTACACCTTC. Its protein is CAWSRTGLEGPLYGYTF.

The CDR3 coding sequence is TGCAGTGCTACTCGGGAGACGCAGTATTTT. As protein: CSATRETQYF. The chain couples TRBV20-1 to TRBJ2-3; D may be TRBD2 (6 bases). Germline assignment: CDR1 DFQATT and CDR2 SNEGSKA (reference sequence). The CDR3 extends over 10 amino acids. V was cut by 4 bases and J by 9 bases, with 8 bases left in between.

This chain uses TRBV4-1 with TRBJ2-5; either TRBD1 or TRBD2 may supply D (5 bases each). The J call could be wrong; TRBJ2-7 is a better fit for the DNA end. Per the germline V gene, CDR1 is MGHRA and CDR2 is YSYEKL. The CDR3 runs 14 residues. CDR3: CASSPEGTFYEQYF. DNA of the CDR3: TGCGCCAGCAGCCCCGAAGGGACCTTCTACGAGCAGTACTTC.

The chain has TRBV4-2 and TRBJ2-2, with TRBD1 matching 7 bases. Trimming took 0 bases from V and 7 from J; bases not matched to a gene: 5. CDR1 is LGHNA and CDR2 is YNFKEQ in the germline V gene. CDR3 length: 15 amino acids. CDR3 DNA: TGTGCCAGCAGCCAAGATAGGGGGCTTGACGGGGAGCTGTTTTTT. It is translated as CASSQDRGLDGELFF.

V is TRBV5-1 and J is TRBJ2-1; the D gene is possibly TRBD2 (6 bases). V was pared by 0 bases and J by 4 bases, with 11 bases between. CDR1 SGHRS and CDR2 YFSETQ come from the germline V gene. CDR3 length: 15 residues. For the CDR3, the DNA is TGCGCCAGCAGCTTGGCCGAGGAGGGGTACAATGAGCAGTTCTTC. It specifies CASSLAEEGYNEQFF.

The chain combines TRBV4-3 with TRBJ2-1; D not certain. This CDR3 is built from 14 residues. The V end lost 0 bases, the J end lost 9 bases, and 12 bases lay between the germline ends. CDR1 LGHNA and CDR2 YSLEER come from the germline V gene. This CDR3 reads CASSQESPSAEQFF. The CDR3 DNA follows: TGCGCCAGCAGCCAAGAGTCCCCCTCAGCTGAGCAGTTCTTC.